This T cell receptor (beta chain) came from a study of PD-1 blockade in mismatch repair-deficient tumors. The overall study: Patients had approximately 12 mismatch repair-deficient cancer types and were previously treated and progressing.

Data came from immunoSEQ multiplex PCR; TCRdb stores just in-frame clones and leaves some out. The table shows about 39,000 clones, with over 80% occurring only once. PCR or immunohistochemistry showed mismatch repair deficiency in every enrolled patient. TCRs were sequenced from a few patients responding to pembrolizumab. In regard to this clone: Its antigen is unidentified.

Study-level results: Rapid post-treatment expansion, then contraction, generally preceding radiologic response, marked tumor-resident clones.

V was pared by 4 bases and J by 1 base, with 16 bases of the junction left unmatched. From germline, CDR1 is SQVTM and CDR2 ANQGSEA. The CDR3 spans 20 residues. The clonotype was recovered from an adult with mismatch repair-deficient cancer. The gene calls are TRBV29-1 and TRBJ2-3, with 14 bases fitting TRBD2. Specimen: PBMCs, collected 38 to 40 weeks after starting pembrolizumab. In nucleotides, the CDR3 is TGCAGCGTTGTCCAGATCGCCGGGACTAGCGGGAGTTTAGGCACAGATACGCAGTATTTT. Its translation is CSVVQIAGTSGSLGTDTQYF.